What follows are 32 T cell receptor beta chains derived from one specimen sequenced in a study of regulatory T cells in long-lasting Graves disease. Combining iRepertoire HTBI primers with Arm-PCR of CDR3 regions, the authors built TCR beta libraries. One entry per CDR3 protein, called by TCRdb with MiXCR from the multiplex PCR reads. Among roughly 410,000 distinct CDR3 sequences listed, over 12% were seen once. Time point: newly diagnosed GD, antithyroid drugs for less than 3 months. TCR sequences were obtained from RNA taken from PBMCs. This same sample was also part of a study on T cells in Graves' hyperthyroidism and ophthalmopathy.

The material sequenced was peripheral blood mononuclear cells (PBMCs), taken at new diagnosis, from a patient treated with antithyroid drugs. The receptors come from a woman in her forties with Graves disease.

This clonotype was observed a handful of times. This chain joins TRBV20-1 and TRBJ2-3; 12 bases align to TRBD2. Germline assignment: CDR1 DFQATT and CDR2 SNEGSKA (reference sequence). The ends lost 1 base at V and 8 bases at J; junction bases unmatched: 13. The CDR3 consists of 17 residues. The CDR3 DNA is TGCAGTGCTAGAGCACCCAATCTAGCGGGAGGGTTGGGTACGCAGTATTTT. Translating it yields CSARAPNLAGGLGTQYF.

Ten or more counts support this clonotype. The chain joins TRBV20-1 to TRBJ2-7, with 9 bases aligning to TRBD1. Germline V gene data show CDR1 as DFQATT and CDR2 as SNEGSKA (reference sequence). This CDR3 region has 15 residues. The junction had 7 bases not matched to a gene; V was cut back by 4 bases and J by 0 bases. The CDR3 DNA sequence: TGCAGTGCTACCACGAGGGACAGGGTCTCCTACGAGCAGTACTTC. Translating gives CSATTRDRVSYEQYF.

This chain links TRBV7-9 with TRBJ2-3; maybe TRBD1 (6 bases). V was shortened by 3 bases and J by 5 bases, with 15 bases between the two germline ends. The germline V gene encodes CDR1 SEHNR and CDR2 FQNEAQ (reference sequence). CDR3 length equals 15 residues. CDR3 DNA sequence: TGTGCCAGCAGCTTTACCGGGACAACAAAAGATACGCAGTATTTT. Its protein product is CASSFTGTTKDTQYF.

This clonotype was recorded at least ten times. The chain is built from TRBV29-1 and TRBJ2-1; D unresolved. The CDR3 contains 13 residues. Germline V CDR1 and CDR2: SQVTM, ANQGSEA. V lost 7 bases, J lost 5 bases, and 15 bases lay in between. The CDR3 sequence is CSAWPEINNEQFF. CDR3 coding DNA: TGCAGCGCGTGGCCCGAAATCAACAATGAGCAGTTCTTC.

The chain recombines TRBV11-2 with TRBJ1-2; no clear D. Per germline, CDR1 SGHAT and CDR2 FQNNGV. CDR3 length: 16 residues. Trimming took off 1 base at V and 8 bases at J, with 20 bases between the two ends. For the CDR3, the DNA is TGTGCCAGCAGCTTAGCGGCCACCCTCCCCGCCTCCGGCTACACCTTC. Residues: CASSLAATLPASGYTF.

This clonotype was observed at least ten times. This chain links TRBV11-2 with TRBJ2-3; D perhaps matches TRBD1 (6 bases). Trimming removed 2 bases at V and 6 bases at J, with 12 bases between. CDR1 and CDR2 from the germline V gene are SGHAT and FQNNGV. The CDR3 extends over 14 amino acids. Here the CDR3 DNA reads TGTGCCAGCAGCTTAAACCCCCAGGGGGATACGCAGTATTTT. Translating gives CASSLNPQGDTQYF. The variable domain in full, completed from reference TRBV11-2 and TRBJ2-3, reads EAGVAQSPRYKIIEKRQSVAFWCNPISGHATLYWYQQILGQGPKLLIQFQNNGVVDDSQLPKDRFSAERLKGVDSTLKIQPAKLEDSAVYLCASSLNPQGDTQYFGPGTRLTVL.

This clonotype was observed at least ten times. DNA for the CDR3: TGTGCCAGCAGCTTAAGTAGCGGAACGAAAGGAGATACGCAGTATTTT. Amino acid sequence: CASSLSSGTKGDTQYF. The chain carries TRBV7-9 and TRBJ2-3; the D gene is possibly TRBD2 (6 bases). This CDR3 has 16 amino acids. Germline lookup yields CDR1 SEHNR and CDR2 FQNEAQ (reference sequence). Trimming took off 2 bases at V and 5 bases at J, with 17 bases between the two ends.

This clonotype showed up many times. The chain has TRBV5-4 and TRBJ2-3; D uncertain. This CDR3 region has 14 residues. With 4 bases removed from V and 0 bases from J, the gap between germline ends came to 9 bases. Germline V CDR1 and CDR2: SGHNT, YYREEE (reference sequence). The CDR3 is CASSERISTDTQYF. The DNA of the CDR3 is TGTGCCAGCAGCGAGAGAATTAGCACAGATACGCAGTATTTT.

This clonotype was counted between two and nine times. J is TRBJ1-2 and V is TRBV2; 8 positions agree with TRBD1. The CDR3 has 15 residues. Germline CDR1 and CDR2: SNHLY and FYNNEI. Unmatched junction bases numbered 8, after V lost 6 bases and J lost 2 bases. The CDR3 spells CASRDFRGRNYGYTF. The CDR3 bases are TGTGCCAGCAGGGATTTCAGGGGGCGCAACTATGGCTACACCTTC.

This clonotype has at least ten counts. The chain couples TRBV18 to TRBJ1-2; D is undetermined. The germline V gene encodes CDR1 KGHSH and CDR2 LQKENI. The CDR3 has 16 residues. V lost 1 base, J lost 8 bases, and 20 bases lay in between. CDR3 nucleotides: TGTGCCAGCTCACCACAGGTGGATACGACGGGAGGCGGCTACACCTTC. Its protein is CASSPQVDTTGGGYTF.

The chain employs TRBV4-1 and TRBJ2-1; 10 nucleotides line up with TRBD2. The CDR3 totals 19 residues. Trimming removed 0 bases from V and 4 bases from J; junction bases left unmatched: 12. Germline V gives CDR1 MGHRA, CDR2 YSYEKL. The CDR3 coding sequence is TGCGCCAGCAGCCAAGATGGAGCGGGAGGGGGGGTTCTTTACAATGAGCAGTTCTTC. Translated: CASSQDGAGGGVLYNEQFF.

This clonotype has at least ten counts. The chain employs TRBV30 and TRBJ2-7, with D perhaps TRBD1 (6 bases). There are 13 residues in the CDR3. V was clipped by 2 bases and J by 3 bases, with 11 bases between them. CDR1 is GTSNPN and CDR2 is SVGIG in the germline V gene (reference sequence). The CDR3 DNA sequence: TGTGCCTGGAGTCGGGACACCAACTACGAGCAGTACTTC. Translating it yields CAWSRDTNYEQYF.

The chain combines TRBV4-3 with TRBJ2-2, with 12 bases matching TRBD2. This CDR3 spans 19 amino acids. Germline V gene sequence: CDR1 LGHNA, CDR2 YSLEER. V lost 3 bases and J lost 6; bases outside the gene matches: 14. CDR3 in DNA: TGCGCCAGCAGCCATAGCCGTACCTCTAGCGGGAGGGCCGCCGGGGAGCTGTTTTTT. This translates into CASSHSRTSSGRAAGELFF.

J is TRBJ2-3 and V is TRBV6-5; D is ambiguous. This CDR3 comprises 16 residues. CDR1 and CDR2 from the germline V gene are MNHEY and SVGAGI. The V end was cut by 0 bases, the J end by 9 bases, with 19 bases between. CDR3 sequence reads: CASSYSPADNSYTQYF. The DNA for the CDR3 is TGTGCCAGCAGTTACTCTCCGGCAGACAATAGCTACACGCAGTATTTT.

This clonotype was detected only a few times. A clone one base away is much larger, so this may be a read error. This chain joins TRBV18 and TRBJ2-3, with 8 bases lining up with TRBD2. The junction had 12 bases not matched to a gene; V was cut back by 6 bases and J by 10 bases. CDR3 length: 14 residues. From germline, CDR1 is KGHSH and CDR2 LQKENI. CDR3 DNA sequence: TGTGCCAGCTCTCCTACTAGCGGAGCGGATGCGCAGTATTTT. It encodes CASSPTSGADAQYF.

The gene calls are TRBV11-3 and TRBJ2-7; 7 nucleotides align to TRBD1. This CDR3 is built from 14 residues. CDR1 is SGHNT and CDR2 is YENEEA in the germline V gene. The V and J ends lost 5 bases and 4 bases, in that order; junction bases with no gene match: 8. The CDR3 here is CASSRDSDAYEQYF. The CDR3 region has the DNA TGTGCCAGCAGCCGGGACAGTGATGCGTACGAGCAGTACTTC.

This clonotype has a count of ten or more. Here the CDR3 reads CASSEPQGPLTEAFF. In nucleotides, the CDR3 is TGCGCCAGCAGTGAGCCGCAGGGGCCGCTCACTGAAGCTTTCTTT. This sequence joins TRBV10-2 and TRBJ1-1; tentative D call: TRBD1 (6 bases). The CDR3 spans 15 residues. V dropped 2 bases and J dropped 4 bases, with 14 bases sitting between them. Germline V gene lookup returns CDR1 WSHSY and CDR2 SAAADI.

This clonotype was seen more than once but under ten times. V gene TRBV19 combines with J gene TRBJ2-7, with D maybe TRBD2 (6 bases). This CDR3 comprises 14 residues. Trimming removed 3 bases from V and 3 bases from J, with 12 bases in between. Germline lookup yields CDR1 LNHDA and CDR2 SQIVND (reference sequence). CDR3 sequence: CASSIMTGGYEQYF. DNA of the CDR3: TGTGCCAGTAGTATCATGACCGGGGGCTACGAGCAGTACTTC.

This clonotype was seen at least ten times. This chain uses TRBV7-9 with TRBJ2-7; D call uncertain. The CDR3 has 14 amino acids. The V end was cut by 1 base, the J end by 2 bases, with 9 bases between. Germline assignment: CDR1 SEHNR and CDR2 FQNEAQ (reference sequence). Written as DNA, the CDR3 is TGTGCCAGCAGCTTAGTAGAAGTTCCCTACGAGCAGTACTTC. Translating it yields CASSLVEVPYEQYF.

The chain recombines TRBV30 with TRBJ1-5, with 9 positions matching TRBD1. V gave up 2 bases and J gave up 3 bases; unmatched junction bases: 2. The CDR3 runs to 14 residues. In germline, CDR1 is GTSNPN, CDR2 SVGIG (reference sequence). The CDR3 DNA sequence: TGTGCCTGGAGTACAGGGGGCATCAATCAGCCCCAGCATTTT. Its translation is CAWSTGGINQPQHF.

At least ten counts were recorded for this clonotype. The V call is TRBV2, the J call TRBJ2-2; 9 bases align to TRBD1. The V gene's germline CDR1 is SNHLY and CDR2 FYNNEI. The CDR3 length is 15 residues. V gave up 4 bases and J gave up 5 bases; unmatched junction bases: 5. CDR3: CASSGNRGRTGELFF. CDR3 bases: TGTGCCAGCAGTGGGAACAGGGGGCGGACCGGGGAGCTGTTTTTT.

The rearrangement uses TRBV19 and TRBJ2-2; 8 bases are a match to TRBD1. This CDR3 is 18 amino acids long. Per the germline V gene, CDR1 is LNHDA and CDR2 is SQIVND (reference sequence). Germline trimming cut 7 bases from V and 0 bases from J; bases unmatched to any gene: 13. The CDR3 sequence is CASTTPVRQGSNTGELFF. CDR3 sequence (DNA): TGTGCCAGTACAACCCCCGTTAGACAGGGGTCGAACACCGGGGAGCTGTTTTTT.

The rearrangement links TRBV3-1 to TRBJ1-1, with 7 bases identical to TRBD1. Germline CDR1 and CDR2: LGHDT and YNNKEL (reference sequence). The CDR3 spans 14 residues. The J segment lost 3 bases and the V segment lost 4 bases, leaving 5 bases of the junction unmatched. CDR3 residues: CASSPGTDDTEAFF. The CDR3 nucleotides read TGTGCCAGCAGCCCCGGGACAGACGACACTGAAGCTTTCTTT.

This clonotype came up many times. The rearrangement joins TRBV11-3 to TRBJ2-7; D is uncertain. The V end was cut by 2 bases, the J end by 3 bases, with 14 bases between. Looked up from germline, CDR1 is SGHNT and CDR2 is YENEEA. The CDR3 covers 15 residues. The CDR3 DNA is TGTGCCAGCAGCTTAACGAGCGCGGCTTACTACGAGCAGTACTTC. Residues: CASSLTSAAYYEQYF.

This clonotype was counted many times. The rearrangement links TRBV28 to TRBJ1-5, with TRBD1 as a possible D gene (6 bases). CDR1 and CDR2 (germline): MDHEN, SYDVKM. This CDR3 region has 12 residues. The V and J ends lost 6 bases and 6 bases respectively, with 9 bases between them. CDR3 nucleotide sequence: TGTGCCAGCAGACAGGGTGGTCAGCCCCAGCATTTT. Its translation: CASRQGGQPQHF.

This clonotype was observed at least ten times. This chain joins TRBV28 and TRBJ2-5, with 8 bases aligning to TRBD1. Germline CDR1 MDHEN, CDR2 SYDVKM. Trimming cost V 3 bases and J 7 bases; bases outside gene matches: 10. This CDR3 has 15 amino acids. The CDR3 DNA is TGTGCCAGCAGTTTTTTTGGACAGGGCGAGGGGACCCAGTACTTC. Protein: CASSFFGQGEGTQYF. The full variable domain, rest sourced from reference TRBV28 and TRBJ2-5, is DVKVTQSSRYLVKRTGEKVFLECVQDMDHENMFWYRQDPGLGLRLIYFSYDVKMKEKGDIPEGYSVSREKKERFSLILESASTNQTSMYLCASSFFGQGEGTQYFGPGTRLLVL.

This clonotype occurred many times. This chain uses TRBV24-1 with TRBJ2-1; 13 bases are shared with TRBD2. With 3 bases clipped from V and 0 bases from J, the junction kept 7 bases outside the gene matches. The germline V gene has CDR1 KGHDR and CDR2 SFDVKD. The CDR3 totals 19 residues. The CDR3 region is CATSDVTSGRTSSYNEQFF. For the CDR3, the DNA is TGTGCCACCAGTGATGTGACTAGCGGGAGGACGAGCTCCTACAATGAGCAGTTCTTC.

This clonotype was found a few times. The CDR3 DNA reads as TGTGCCAGCAGCGTAGAGGCGGGAGCCACAGATACGCAGTATTTT. Protein: CASSVEAGATDTQYF. The chain is built from TRBV9 and TRBJ2-3, with 7 bases fitting TRBD2. V was pared by 0 bases and J by 2 bases, with 3 bases of the junction left unmatched. CDR1 SGDLS and CDR2 YYNGEE come from the germline V gene. The CDR3 spans 15 residues.

The table lists this clonotype with a few counts. The V and J genes are TRBV6-1 and TRBJ1-3, with D unresolved. Looked up from germline, CDR1 is MNHNS and CDR2 is SASEGT. Trimming pared 2 bases from V and 0 bases from J, leaving 8 bases between. The length of the CDR3 is 15 residues. CDR3 bases: TGTGCCAGCAGTGAACAGATTAGCTCTGGAAACACCATATATTTT. This encodes CASSEQISSGNTIYF.

The gene calls are TRBV19 and TRBJ1-3; D is perhaps TRBD1 (6 bases). This CDR3 spans 18 amino acids. Trimming stripped 7 bases from V and 8 bases from J, with 30 bases between. Germline lookup yields CDR1 LNHDA and CDR2 SQIVND (reference sequence). As DNA, the CDR3 is TGTGCCAGTAACCCTGGAGCAGGGGCCACTGGGATCCTAGACACCATATATTTT. This sequence encodes CASNPGAGATGILDTIYF.

This clonotype was seen more than once but under ten times. The rearrangement uses TRBV5-1 and TRBJ2-2; 7 bases are a match to TRBD1. Germline V gives CDR1 SGHRS, CDR2 YFSETQ. Unmatched junction bases numbered 5, after V lost 6 bases and J lost 0 bases. The CDR3 has 15 amino acids. CDR3: CASKRGQTNTGELFF. The CDR3 nucleotides read TGCGCCAGCAAAAGGGGACAGACGAACACCGGGGAGCTGTTTTTT.

Judged by abundance, this clonotype is medium-sized. The chain uses TRBV11-2 and TRBJ2-7; TRBD2 might be the D (6 bases). The ends were cut back, 6 bases at V and 4 bases at J, with 10 bases in the middle. Germline CDR1 reads SGHAT; CDR2 reads FQNNGV. CDR3 length: 12 residues. CDR3 sequence (DNA): TGTGCCAGCAGGGGGGGTTTTTACGAGCAGTACTTC. Translating it yields CASRGGFYEQYF.